The 13 T cell receptor beta chains below all came from one sample that was sequenced in a study of blood T cell repertoires in COVID-19. Here immunoSEQ multiplex PCR was the method, and the copy in TCRdb shows in-frame clones only, minus some. The data show 240,000 or so clones, roughly 86% seen once. Sequenced sample: peripheral blood. Receptor source: a woman aged 25 to 39 with acute or convalescent COVID-19.

J is TRBJ2-3 and V is TRBV24-1, with a weak D call TRBD1 (5 bases). Trimming cost V 4 bases and J 0 bases, with 19 bases left between them. This CDR3 has 18 amino acids. CDR1 KGHDR and CDR2 SFDVKD come from the germline V gene. CDR3 DNA: TGTGCCACCAGTGAAAAGTACAGGACGCCTACTAGCACAGATACGCAGTATTTT. Its translation: CATSEKYRTPTSTDTQYF.

This clone was picked up one time. The chain has TRBV3-1 (or the pseudogene TRBV3-2) and TRBJ1-2, with 7 bases lining up with TRBD1. This CDR3 comprises 16 residues. Looked up from germline, CDR1 is LGHDT and CDR2 is YNNKEL (reference sequence). V gave up 2 bases and J gave up 6 bases; unmatched junction bases: 12. CDR3 DNA: TGTGCCAGCAGCCAATTAAGGACAGGTCAGAAAAATGGCTACACCTTC. It encodes CASSQLRTGQKNGYTF.

The chain links TRBV5-6 to TRBJ2-3, with D possibly matching TRBD2 (5 bases). The CDR3 runs to 15 residues. V lost 0 bases and J lost 4, with 12 bases in between. CDR1 and CDR2 from the germline V gene are SGHDT and YYEEEE. CDR3 amino acids: CASSLAGNSADTQYF. The CDR3 DNA reads as TGTGCCAGCAGCTTGGCCGGGAACAGTGCAGATACGCAGTATTTT.

This chain connects TRBV13 to TRBJ1-3; D is perhaps TRBD1 (6 bases). With 2 bases removed from V and 3 bases from J, the gap between germline ends came to 8 bases. Germline-derived CDR1 and CDR2 are PRHDT and FYEKMQ (reference sequence). This CDR3 is 14 amino acids long. CDR3: CASSLTGYGNTIYF. The CDR3 nucleotides read TGTGCCAGCAGCTTAACAGGGTATGGAAACACCATATATTTT.

J is TRBJ2-1 and V is TRBV20-1, with TRBD2 as a possible D gene (6 bases). Germline CDR1 and CDR2: DFQATT and SNEGSKA (reference sequence). V lost 3 bases and J 3 bases, leaving 18 bases between the germline ends. The CDR3 is made up of 16 amino acids. CDR3 sequence reads: CSASFVTGSLYNEQFF. The CDR3 nucleotides read TGCAGTGCTAGTTTCGTTACCGGGAGCCTCTACAATGAGCAGTTCTTC.

The V gene is TRBV4-3, the J gene TRBJ2-7; tentative D call: TRBD2 (7 bases). V lost 0 bases, J lost 4 bases, and 13 bases lay in between. Germline V gene sequence: CDR1 LGHNA, CDR2 YSLEER. The CDR3 covers 15 residues. CDR3 in DNA: TGCGCCAGCAGCCAAGAAGGGGGGGCCGGTTACGAGCAGTACTTC. This encodes CASSQEGGAGYEQYF.

The chain employs TRBV10-3 and TRBJ2-7; the match to TRBD1 covers 8 bases. Per germline, CDR1 ENHRY and CDR2 SYGVKD. The CDR3 extends over 16 amino acids. After removal of 2 bases from V and 0 bases from J, the junction contained 6 bases not matched to a gene. The CDR3 sequence: CAISEIQGVGSYEQYF. The CDR3, as DNA: TGTGCCATCAGTGAGATACAGGGGGTAGGCTCCTACGAGCAGTACTTC.

The J gene is TRBJ2-3, the V gene TRBV5-6; D is unresolved. Looked up from germline, CDR1 is SGHDT and CDR2 is YYEEEE. The V gene lost 2 bases and the J gene lost 3 bases, with 7 bases spanning the gap. The CDR3 has 13 residues. The DNA of the CDR3 is TGTGCCAGCAGCTTCGGGTCTACAGATACGCAGTATTTT. It encodes CASSFGSTDTQYF.

The V call is TRBV9, the J call TRBJ2-7; D is possibly TRBD1 (5 bases). Germline-derived CDR1 and CDR2 are SGDLS and YYNGEE. The length of the CDR3 is 16 residues. Between the trimmed V and J ends, which lost 0 bases and 3 bases, there was a span of 16 bases. Here the CDR3 DNA reads TGTGCCAGCAGCGTAGGCCCTAGGAAGACAGACTACGAGCAGTACTTC. It encodes CASSVGPRKTDYEQYF.

This clone was seen just once. This chain's CDR3 is CASSPRGSGNTIYF. CDR3 sequence (DNA): TGCGCCAGCAGCCCCAGGGGTTCTGGAAACACCATATATTTT. The chain recombines TRBV5-1 with TRBJ1-3; maybe TRBD1 (6 bases). Trimming removed 4 bases at V and 1 base at J, with 9 bases between. Germline V gene data show CDR1 as SGHRS and CDR2 as YFSETQ. CDR3 size: 14 residues.

The chain joins TRBV6-2 or TRBV6-3 to TRBJ2-2; D is ambiguous. CDR1 is MNHEY and CDR2 is SVGEGT in the germline V gene. V lost 5 bases to trimming and J lost 0 bases, with 25 bases between them. The CDR3 extends over 20 amino acids. As DNA, the CDR3 is TGTGCCAGCAGTGGGCCGAAGGTTTTCGCTGTCCCGCCGAACACCGGGGAGCTGTTTTTT. Its protein is CASSGPKVFAVPPNTGELFF.

This chain joins TRBV3-1 (or the pseudogene TRBV3-2) and TRBJ2-1, with TRBD2 identical over 15 bases. This CDR3 region has 16 residues. V dropped 10 bases and J dropped 4; count of bases not matched to a gene: 8. In germline, CDR1 is LGHDT, CDR2 YNNKEL (reference sequence). CDR3 amino acids: CAIPGLAGGSYNEQFF. The CDR3 DNA reads as TGTGCCATCCCGGGACTAGCGGGAGGTTCTTACAATGAGCAGTTCTTC.

The chain employs TRBV9 and TRBJ1-5; 7 bases match TRBD1. The CDR3 is 17 amino acids. With 4 bases clipped from V and 2 bases from J, the junction kept 12 bases outside the gene matches. CDR1 and CDR2 from the germline V gene are SGDLS and YYNGEE. The DNA for the CDR3 is TGTGCCAGCAGCCCCCGGGACAGAGGCTATGGCAATCAGCCCCAGCATTTT. This translates into CASSPRDRGYGNQPQHF.